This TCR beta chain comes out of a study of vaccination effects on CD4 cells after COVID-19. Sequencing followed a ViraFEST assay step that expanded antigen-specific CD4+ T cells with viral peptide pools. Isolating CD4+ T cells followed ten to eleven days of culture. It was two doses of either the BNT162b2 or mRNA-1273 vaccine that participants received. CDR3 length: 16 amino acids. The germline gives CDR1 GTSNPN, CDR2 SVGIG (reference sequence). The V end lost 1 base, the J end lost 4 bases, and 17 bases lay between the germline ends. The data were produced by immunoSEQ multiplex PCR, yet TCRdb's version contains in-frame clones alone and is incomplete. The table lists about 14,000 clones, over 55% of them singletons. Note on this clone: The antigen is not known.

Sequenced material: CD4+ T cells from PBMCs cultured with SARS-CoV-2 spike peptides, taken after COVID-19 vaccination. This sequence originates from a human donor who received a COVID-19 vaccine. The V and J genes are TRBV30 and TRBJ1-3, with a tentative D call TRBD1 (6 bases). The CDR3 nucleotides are TGTGCCTGGAGTGGGGTGTGGGGGGCGGGGGGAAACACCATATATTTT. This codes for CAWSGVWGAGGNTIYF.